Below are 3 T cell receptor beta chains sequenced from a single sample in a study of T cell clusters in autoimmune cytopenias. Each sample's input was about 250 ng genomic DNA, 30,000 to 45,000 genome equivalents. TRB was amplified by touch-down multiplex PCR, primer pools A and B combined. TCRdb reanalyzed the multiplex PCR reads, giving one entry per CDR3 protein sequence and no DNA. The repertoire table contains 7,000 or so distinct CDR3 sequences. This sample also belongs to another study, concerning T cell repertoires in aging, cancer and after chemotherapy.

Sequencing was performed on peripheral blood. These receptors all come from a human donor in good health.

The chain is built from TRBV6-1 and TRBJ2-5; TCRdb's D call, TRBD1, is unchecked because there is no DNA. This CDR3 region has 13 residues. Germline-derived CDR1 and CDR2 are MNHNS and SASEGT. Here the CDR3 reads CASSETGIETQYF.

The rearrangement links TRBV6-2 or TRBV6-3 to TRBJ1-2; TCRdb designates TRBD1, a call that cannot be tested without DNA. In germline, CDR1 is MNHEY, CDR2 SVGEGT. The length of the CDR3 is 13 residues. The CDR3 reads CASSPTENYGYTF.

The chain uses TRBV6-5 and TRBJ1-2; TCRdb's D call, TRBD1, is unchecked because there is no DNA. CDR3 length: 14 residues. From germline, CDR1 is MNHEY and CDR2 SVGAGI. CDR3 loop: CASSYQDRDYGYTF.